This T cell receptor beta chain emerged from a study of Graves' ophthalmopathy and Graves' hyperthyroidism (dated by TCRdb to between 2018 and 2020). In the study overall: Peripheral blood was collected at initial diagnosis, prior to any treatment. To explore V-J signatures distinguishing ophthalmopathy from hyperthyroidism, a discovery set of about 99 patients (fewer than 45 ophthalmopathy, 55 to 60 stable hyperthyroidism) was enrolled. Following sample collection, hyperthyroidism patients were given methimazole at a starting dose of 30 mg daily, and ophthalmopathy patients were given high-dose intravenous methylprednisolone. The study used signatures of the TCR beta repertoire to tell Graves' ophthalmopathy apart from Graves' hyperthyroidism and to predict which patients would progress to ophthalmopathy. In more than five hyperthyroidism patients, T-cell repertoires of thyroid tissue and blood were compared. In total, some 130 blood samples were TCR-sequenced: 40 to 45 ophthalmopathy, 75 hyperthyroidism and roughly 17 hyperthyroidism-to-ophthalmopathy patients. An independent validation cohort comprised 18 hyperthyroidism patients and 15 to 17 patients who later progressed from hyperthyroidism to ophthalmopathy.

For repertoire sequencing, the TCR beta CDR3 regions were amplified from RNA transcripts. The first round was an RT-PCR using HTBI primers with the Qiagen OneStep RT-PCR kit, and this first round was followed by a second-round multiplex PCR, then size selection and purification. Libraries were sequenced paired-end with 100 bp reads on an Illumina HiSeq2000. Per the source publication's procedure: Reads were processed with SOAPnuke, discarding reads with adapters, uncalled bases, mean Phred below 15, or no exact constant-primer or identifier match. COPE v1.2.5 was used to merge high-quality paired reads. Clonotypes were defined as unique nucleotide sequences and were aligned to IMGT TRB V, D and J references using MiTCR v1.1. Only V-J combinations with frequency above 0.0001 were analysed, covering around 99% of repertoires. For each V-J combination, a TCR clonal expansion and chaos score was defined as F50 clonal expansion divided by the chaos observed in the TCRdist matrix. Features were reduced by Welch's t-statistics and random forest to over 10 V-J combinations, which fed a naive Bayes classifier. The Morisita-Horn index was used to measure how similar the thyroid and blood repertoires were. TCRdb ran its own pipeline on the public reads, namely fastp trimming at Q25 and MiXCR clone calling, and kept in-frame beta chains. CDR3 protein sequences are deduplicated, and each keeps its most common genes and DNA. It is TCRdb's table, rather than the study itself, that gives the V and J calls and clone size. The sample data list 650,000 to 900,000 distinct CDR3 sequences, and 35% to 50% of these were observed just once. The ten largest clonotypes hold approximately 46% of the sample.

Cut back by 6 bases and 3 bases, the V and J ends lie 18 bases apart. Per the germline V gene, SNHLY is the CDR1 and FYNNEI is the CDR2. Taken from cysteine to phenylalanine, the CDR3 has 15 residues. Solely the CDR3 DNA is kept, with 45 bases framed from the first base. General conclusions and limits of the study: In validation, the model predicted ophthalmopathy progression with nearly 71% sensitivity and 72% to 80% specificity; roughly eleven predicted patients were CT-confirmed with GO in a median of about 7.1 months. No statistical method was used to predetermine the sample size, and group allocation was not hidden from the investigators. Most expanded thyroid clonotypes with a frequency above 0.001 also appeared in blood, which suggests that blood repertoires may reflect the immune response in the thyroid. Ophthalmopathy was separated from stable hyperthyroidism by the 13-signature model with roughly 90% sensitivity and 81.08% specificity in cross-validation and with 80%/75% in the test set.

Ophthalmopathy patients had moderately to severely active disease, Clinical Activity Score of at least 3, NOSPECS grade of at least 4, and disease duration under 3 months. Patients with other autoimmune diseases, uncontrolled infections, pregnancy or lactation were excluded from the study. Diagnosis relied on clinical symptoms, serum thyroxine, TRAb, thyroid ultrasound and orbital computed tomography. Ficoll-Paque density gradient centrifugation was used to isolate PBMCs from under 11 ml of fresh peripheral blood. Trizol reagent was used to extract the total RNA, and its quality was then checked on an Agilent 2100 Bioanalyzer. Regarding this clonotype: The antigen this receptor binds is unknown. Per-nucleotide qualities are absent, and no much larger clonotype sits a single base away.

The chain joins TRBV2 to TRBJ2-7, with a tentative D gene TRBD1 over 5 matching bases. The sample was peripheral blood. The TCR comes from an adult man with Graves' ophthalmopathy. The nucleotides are TGTGCCAGCAGCTTAGGCAGGGTGATCGGCTACGAGCAGTACTTC. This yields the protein CASSLGRVIGYEQYF.